Described below is a single T cell receptor (beta chain) sequence and its context. Germline-derived CDR1 and CDR2 are SGHRS and YFSETQ. This CDR3 is 15 amino acids long. The germline V and J ends were trimmed by 0 bases and 4 bases, with 13 bases remaining between them. This sample was included in a study of technical replicates of blood from a handful of donors. TCRdb's table, derived via immunoSEQ multiplex PCR, lists solely in-frame clones and lacks some. The table lists approximately 75,000 clones, approximately 96% of them singletons. The genes are TRBV5-1 and TRBJ1-1, with unresolved D. The receptor was isolated from a human donor in good health. Sequencing input: T cells isolated from PBMCs. CDR3 DNA sequence: TGCGCCAGCAGCTTGGGTGCGGGTCGGGGCACTGAAGCTTTCTTT. Its translation is CASSLGAGRGTEAFF.